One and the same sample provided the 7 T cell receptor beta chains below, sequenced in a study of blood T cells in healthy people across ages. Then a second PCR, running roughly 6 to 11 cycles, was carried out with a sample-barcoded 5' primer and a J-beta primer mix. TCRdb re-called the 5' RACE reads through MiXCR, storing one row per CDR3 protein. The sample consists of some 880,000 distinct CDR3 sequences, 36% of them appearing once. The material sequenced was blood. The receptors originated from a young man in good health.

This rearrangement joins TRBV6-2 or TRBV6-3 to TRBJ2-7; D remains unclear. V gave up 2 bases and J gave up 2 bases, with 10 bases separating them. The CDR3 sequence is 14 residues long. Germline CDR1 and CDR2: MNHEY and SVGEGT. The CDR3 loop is CASSYRQSAYEQYF. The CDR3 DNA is TGTGCCAGCAGTTACAGGCAGAGCGCCTACGAGCAGTACTTC.

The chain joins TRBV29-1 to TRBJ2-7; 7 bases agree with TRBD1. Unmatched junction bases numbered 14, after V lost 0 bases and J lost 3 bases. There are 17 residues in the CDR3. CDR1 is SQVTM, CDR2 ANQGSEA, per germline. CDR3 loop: CSVEDPGVGTENYEQYF. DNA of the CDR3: TGCAGCGTTGAAGATCCAGGTGTGGGGACAGAAAACTACGAGCAGTACTTC.

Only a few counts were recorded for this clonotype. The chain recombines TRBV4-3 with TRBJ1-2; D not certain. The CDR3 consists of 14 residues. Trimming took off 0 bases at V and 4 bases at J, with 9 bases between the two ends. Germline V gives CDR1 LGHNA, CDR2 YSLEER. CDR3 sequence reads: CASSQDWPSYGYTF. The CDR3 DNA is TGCGCCAGCAGCCAAGACTGGCCTAGCTATGGCTACACCTTC.

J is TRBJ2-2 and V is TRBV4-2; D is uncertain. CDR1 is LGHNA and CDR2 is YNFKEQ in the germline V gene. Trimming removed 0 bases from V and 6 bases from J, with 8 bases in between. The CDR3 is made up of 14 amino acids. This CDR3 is CASSQDPGSGELFF. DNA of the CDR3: TGTGCCAGCAGCCAAGATCCGGGTTCCGGGGAGCTGTTTTTT.

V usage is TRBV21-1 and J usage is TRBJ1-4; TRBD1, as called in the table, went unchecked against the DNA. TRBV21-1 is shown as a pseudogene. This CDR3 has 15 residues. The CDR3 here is CASSKDRGEDEKLFF. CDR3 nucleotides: TGTGCCAGCAGCAAGGACAGGGGCGAGGATGAAAAACTGTTTTTT.

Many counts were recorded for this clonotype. CDR3 protein: CASSTSDYGYTF. The CDR3 DNA is TGTGCCAGCAGTACCAGCGACTATGGCTACACCTTC. The chain joins TRBV4-2 to TRBJ1-2; no reliable D call. Germline loops: CDR1 LGHNA, CDR2 YNFKEQ. The V end was cut by 6 bases, the J end by 3 bases, with 8 bases between. The length of the CDR3 is 12 residues.

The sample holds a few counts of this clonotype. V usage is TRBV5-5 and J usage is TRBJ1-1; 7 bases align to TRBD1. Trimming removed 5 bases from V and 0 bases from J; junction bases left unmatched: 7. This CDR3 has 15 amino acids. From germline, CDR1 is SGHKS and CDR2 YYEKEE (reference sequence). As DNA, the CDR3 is TGTGCCAGCAGAATGACAGGGTCGGTGAACACTGAAGCTTTCTTT. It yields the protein CASRMTGSVNTEAFF. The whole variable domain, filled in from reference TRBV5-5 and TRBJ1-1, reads DAGVTQSPTHLIKTRGQQVTLRCSPISGHKSVSWYQQVLGQGPQFIFQYYEKEERGRGNFPDRFSARQFPNYSSELNVNALLLGDSALYLCASRMTGSVNTEAFFGQGTRLTVV.